Below, 20 T cell receptor beta chains from the same sample are listed, as sequenced in a study of CD8+CD57+ T cells in acquired aplastic anemia. CDR3 and TCR beta VDJ profiling relied on genomic DNA as the template. Using its own MiXCR run on the reads, TCRdb lists one record per CDR3 protein. The sample has approximately 120,000 distinct CDR3 sequences, approximately 41% seen once. Patients who underwent sequencing had shown CD8+CD57+ cell expansion by flow cytometry. The specimen sequenced was sorted CD4+, CD8+, or CD8+CD57+ T cells (not recorded which) from PBMCs. The receptors shown here come from a human donor with aplastic anemia.

The chain is built from TRBV7-9 and TRBJ2-7; D unclear. Germline V gene sequence: CDR1 SEHNR, CDR2 FQNEAQ (reference sequence). Trimming pared 0 bases from V and 5 bases from J, leaving 5 bases between. The CDR3 sequence is 12 residues long. CDR3 DNA: TGTGCCAGCAGCTTAGCGAAAAACGAGCAGTACTTC. This gives the protein CASSLAKNEQYF.

This clonotype was seen at least ten times. V is TRBV6-1 and J is TRBJ1-2, with D hard to call. Between the trimmed V and J ends, which lost 7 bases and 1 base, there was a span of 13 bases. CDR3 size: 14 residues. CDR1 MNHNS and CDR2 SASEGT come from the germline V gene. The CDR3 here is CASTPSPNNYGYTF. CDR3 DNA: TGTGCCAGCACTCCGAGTCCCAATAACTATGGCTACACCTTC.

This clonotype has a count of ten or more. The germline gene is not matched at one end of the junction; a read error may be the cause. This chain connects TRBV2 to TRBJ2-1, with unresolved D. CDR1 and CDR2 (germline): SNHLY, FYNNEI. This CDR3 contains 14 residues. The CDR3 sequence: CASRDGSSYNEQFF. The CDR3 DNA reads as TGTGCCAGCCGTGACGGAAGCTCCTACAATGAGCAGTTCTTC.

This clonotype came up a few times. V and J are TRBV6-1 and TRBJ1-6; a weak D match, TRBD1 (6 bases). This CDR3 region has 19 residues. V shed 2 bases and J shed 5 bases, with 22 bases lying between them. From germline, CDR1 is MNHNS and CDR2 SASEGT. The CDR3 nucleotides read TGTGCCAGCAGTGAATTTGGTGCAGGGGAGATAGCTAATAATTCACCCCTCCACTTT. Its translation is CASSEFGAGEIANNSPLHF.

This clonotype occurred many times. The chain joins TRBV2 to TRBJ1-2; D is undetermined. This CDR3 has 12 residues. Trimming stripped 3 bases from V and 2 bases from J, with 4 bases between. Germline V gene data show CDR1 as SNHLY and CDR2 as FYNNEI. Written as DNA, the CDR3 is TGTGCCAGCAGTGAGGTAAACTATGGCTACACCTTC. Its protein is CASSEVNYGYTF.

The rearrangement uses TRBV6-1 and TRBJ1-5, with a possible D match to TRBD1 (6 bases). Trimming stripped 2 bases from V and 6 bases from J, with 26 bases between. The V gene's germline CDR1 is MNHNS and CDR2 SASEGT. CDR3 length: 19 residues. In DNA, the CDR3 is TGTGCCAGCAGTGAAAAACGAGGGGGGTACAGGGATTCGGTTCAGCCCCAGCATTTT. This translates into CASSEKRGGYRDSVQPQHF.

This clonotype was recorded at least ten times. The chain joins TRBV6-5 to TRBJ1-2; TRBD1 matches at 8 bases. There are 13 residues in the CDR3. The germline V gene has CDR1 MNHEY and CDR2 SVGAGI. Unmatched junction bases numbered 8, after V lost 6 bases and J lost 8 bases. CDR3 DNA sequence: TGTGCCAGCAGCATAACAGGGGGGGGCGGCTACACCTTC. It encodes CASSITGGGGYTF.

This clonotype was seen a few times. The chain uses TRBV7-1 and TRBJ1-1; tentatively, D is TRBD1 (6 bases). TRBV7-1 qualifies as an ORF whose function is uncertain. The V and J ends lost 3 bases and 2 bases respectively, with 31 bases between them. CDR3 length: 21 amino acids. The CDR3 here is CASSSRVKYRGTPTTNTEAFF. In DNA form, the CDR3 reads TGTGCCAGCAGCTCCCGGGTTAAGTATCGAGGGACACCGACTACTAACACTGAAGCTTTCTTT.

This chain uses TRBV6-4 with TRBJ1-2, with 7 bases aligning to TRBD1. J lost 4 bases, V lost 3 bases, and 8 bases had no gene match. Germline V gene data show CDR1 as MRHNA and CDR2 as SNTAGT. CDR3 length equals 15 residues. CDR3: CASSEDPGGLYGYTF. The CDR3 nucleotides read TGTGCCAGCAGTGAAGATCCAGGGGGGCTCTATGGCTACACCTTC.

This clonotype was observed at least ten times. The chain couples TRBV19 to TRBJ1-1, with a tentative D call TRBD1 (6 bases). The CDR3 has 15 residues. With 5 bases removed from V and 0 bases from J, the gap between germline ends came to 13 bases. CDR1 and CDR2 from the germline V gene are LNHDA and SQIVND (reference sequence). The CDR3 coding sequence is TGTGCCAGTAGTTCTCAGACAGGTATGAACACTGAAGCTTTCTTT. Translated, it gives CASSSQTGMNTEAFF.

This clonotype has a count of ten or more. This chain's CDR3 is CASSTLMTPRTYGYTF. The CDR3 DNA is TGTGCCAGCAGCACCTTGATGACCCCTAGGACCTATGGCTACACCTTC. This chain links TRBV7-2 with TRBJ1-2; D gene ambiguous. Looked up from germline, CDR1 is SGHTA and CDR2 is FQGNSA. V lost 5 bases to trimming and J lost 4 bases, with 20 bases between them. This CDR3 is 16 amino acids long.

This chain joins TRBV4-2 and TRBJ1-1; 10 nucleotides agree with TRBD1. CDR1 is LGHNA, CDR2 YNFKEQ, per germline. The ends lost 4 bases at V and 4 bases at J; junction bases unmatched: 12. The CDR3 runs 17 residues. The CDR3 DNA follows: TGTGCCAGCAGCCCCACGAGTCGTGGGACAGGGGTCACTGAAGCTTTCTTT. Translating it yields CASSPTSRGTGVTEAFF.

This clonotype has ten or more counts. The chain recombines TRBV14 with TRBJ2-7, with a tentative D call TRBD1 (6 bases). V lost 3 bases and J 10 bases, leaving 19 bases between the germline ends. The CDR3 loop spans 14 amino acids. CDR1 and CDR2 from the germline V gene are SGHDN and FVKESK. Written as DNA, the CDR3 is TGTGCCAGCAGCCACCCCCTGACAGGCGGAATACAGTACTTC. Translation gives CASSHPLTGGIQYF.

This chain connects TRBV27 to TRBJ2-7; D is perhaps TRBD2 (5 bases). CDR3 length equals 13 residues. Germline V lookup: CDR1 MNHEY, CDR2 SMNVEV (reference sequence). Trimming pared 3 bases from V and 13 bases from J, leaving 19 bases between. The CDR3 region is CASSFQRSGFVYF. CDR3 bases: TGTGCCAGCAGTTTCCAACGATCGGGGTTTGTATACTTC.

This sequence joins TRBV19 and TRBJ1-2; D is unclear. Germline-derived CDR1 and CDR2 are LNHDA and SQIVND (reference sequence). This CDR3 is 15 amino acids long. Trimming removed 0 bases at V and 4 bases at J, with 12 bases between. The CDR3: CASSIEGEEIYGYTF. The CDR3 coding sequence is TGTGCCAGTAGTATAGAAGGAGAGGAGATCTATGGCTACACCTTC. Combining the CDR3 with reference TRBV19 and TRBJ1-2 gives the whole variable domain DGGITQSPKYLFRKEGQNVTLSCEQNLNHDAMYWYRQDPGQGLRLIYYSQIVNDFQKGDIAEGYSVSREKKESFPLTVTSAQKNPTAFYLCASSIEGEEIYGYTFGSGTRLTVV.

The chain joins TRBV6-4 to TRBJ2-1; 8 bases fit TRBD1. V was pared by 5 bases and J by 5 bases, with 20 bases of the junction left unmatched. The CDR3 consists of 19 residues. Germline V gene sequence: CDR1 MRHNA, CDR2 SNTAGT. CDR3: CASSQFSNRGTLRNNEQFF. As DNA, the CDR3 is TGTGCCAGCAGTCAATTCTCCAACAGGGGGACCTTAAGAAACAATGAGCAGTTCTTC.

This clonotype was seen ten or more times. The rearrangement links TRBV7-2 to TRBJ1-1; 8 bases align to TRBD1. The CDR3 sequence is 13 residues long. V was pared by 5 bases and J by 5 bases, with 4 bases of the junction left unmatched. The V gene's germline CDR1 is SGHTA and CDR2 FQGNSA. The CDR3 sequence: CASSANRGTEAFF. DNA for the CDR3: TGTGCCAGCAGCGCTAACAGGGGGACTGAAGCTTTCTTT.

Many counts were recorded for this clonotype. The gene calls are TRBV20-1 and TRBJ1-1; D is uncertain. The germline CDR1 and CDR2 sequences are DFQATT and SNEGSKA (reference sequence). V was trimmed by 0 bases and J by 4 bases, leaving 15 bases between them. The CDR3 consists of 15 residues. CDR3 coding DNA: TGCAGTGCTAGAGATCGAAGGTGGGAGGGCACTGAAGCTTTCTTT. Protein product: CSARDRRWEGTEAFF.

This clonotype was counted ten times or more. This sequence joins TRBV12-3 or TRBV12-4 and TRBJ1-1; D uncertain. This CDR3 is 13 amino acids long. The V end was cut by 5 bases, the J end by 0 bases, with 7 bases between. The DNA of the CDR3 is TGTGCCAGCAGTGCTGTAATGAACACTGAAGCTTTCTTT. Translated, it gives CASSAVMNTEAFF.

This clonotype occurred a few times. For the CDR3, the DNA is TGTGCCAGCTCACCATCTTCGGGCCCGAACACTGAAGCTTTCTTT. Translating gives CASSPSSGPNTEAFF. This chain connects TRBV18 to TRBJ1-1; D unclear. This CDR3 is built from 15 residues. Germline V lookup: CDR1 KGHSH, CDR2 LQKENI. V gave up 2 bases and J gave up 1 base, with 11 bases separating them.